Below are 10 T cell receptor beta chains sequenced from a single sample in a study of blood T cells in healthy people across ages. It was with a sample-barcoded 5' primer and a J-beta primer mix that a second PCR of roughly 7 to 12 cycles was run. TCRdb ran MiXCR on the 5' RACE reads and lists one entry per CDR3 protein. The sample includes 1,100,000 or so distinct CDR3 sequences, more than 40% seen only once; the top ten take around 18%. Sequenced material: blood. The receptors were gathered from a woman aged 55-75 years in good health.

This chain connects TRBV20-1 to TRBJ2-3; D may correspond to TRBD1 or TRBD2 (5 bases each). The CDR3 is 16 residues long. Germline lookup yields CDR1 DFQATT and CDR2 SNEGSKA (reference sequence). The V and J ends lost 3 bases and 0 bases respectively, with 16 bases between them. CDR3 protein: CSASGERGPSTDTQYF. CDR3 DNA sequence: TGCAGTGCTAGTGGGGAGAGGGGTCCTAGCACAGATACGCAGTATTTT.

The CDR3 nucleotides are TGCGCCAGCAGCTTGACCAGGGCGGCGGGAGTGCGCAATGAGCAGTACTTC. This codes for CASSLTRAAGVRNEQYF. V and J are TRBV5-1 and TRBJ2-1, with 7 bases matching TRBD2. The DNA end lines up better with TRBJ2-7; the J call may be wrong. CDR3 length equals 17 residues. The germline gives CDR1 SGHRS, CDR2 YFSETQ.

This clonotype was counted a few times. This chain links TRBV5-1 with TRBJ2-3; perhaps TRBD2 as D (6 bases). CDR3 length: 16 residues. Per the germline V gene, CDR1 is SGHRS and CDR2 is YFSETQ. V was trimmed by 4 bases and J by 3 bases, leaving 18 bases between them. Here the CDR3 DNA reads TGCGCCAGCAGCCAACCTGCGGAGGGGCGGACAGATACGCAGTATTTT. Its translation: CASSQPAEGRTDTQYF.

The chain couples TRBV28 to TRBJ1-2; D is ambiguous. With 10 bases removed from V and 6 bases from J, the gap between germline ends came to 12 bases. Per the germline V gene, CDR1 is MDHEN and CDR2 is SYDVKM. The CDR3 is 11 amino acids. The DNA of the CDR3 is TGTGCCACCACACAACAGAATGGCTACACCTTC. This gives the protein CATTQQNGYTF.

This clonotype was observed a handful of times. The V gene is TRBV20-1, the J gene TRBJ2-1, with 9 bases fitting TRBD1. The CDR3 runs to 14 residues. Looked up from germline, CDR1 is DFQATT and CDR2 is SNEGSKA (reference sequence). Trimming at V came to 1 base and at J to 7 bases, leaving 5 bases not matched to a gene. The CDR3 DNA follows: TGCAGTGCTAGAGGGACAGGGGCAACTAATGAGCAGTTCTTC. This gives the protein CSARGTGATNEQFF.

V and J are TRBV6-1 and TRBJ2-4; 7 bases line up with TRBD2. This CDR3 has 15 amino acids. After removal of 4 bases from V and 0 bases from J, the junction contained 3 bases not matched to a gene. CDR1 is MNHNS and CDR2 is SASEGT in the germline V gene. For the CDR3, the DNA is TGTGCCAGCAGTGGGGGGGGGATAGCCAAAAACATTCAGTACTTC. Residues: CASSGGGIAKNIQYF.

The chain links TRBV6-2 or TRBV6-3 to TRBJ2-4; D gene ambiguous. The end of the DNA aligns better with TRBJ2-7, so the J call may be wrong. This CDR3 contains 13 residues. CDR1 is MNHEY, CDR2 SVGEGT, per germline. In nucleotides, the CDR3 is TGTGCCAGCAGGGTGGATCGTCCCTACGAGCAGTACTTC. Its translation: CASRVDRPYEQYF.

The genes are TRBV12-3 or TRBV12-4 and TRBJ2-2; possible D gene TRBD2, 6 bases. The CDR3 loop spans 15 amino acids. Trimming shortened V by 2 bases and J by 11 bases, and 18 bases separated the two germline ends. The CDR3 sequence: CASSLSSVMREELFF. CDR3 coding DNA: TGTGCCAGCAGTTTAAGTTCGGTGATGCGGGAAGAGCTGTTTTTT.

The V call is TRBV27, the J call TRBJ2-5; no reliable D call. The CDR3 is made up of 14 amino acids. The germline V gene has CDR1 MNHEY and CDR2 SMNVEV (reference sequence). Trimming took off 2 bases at V and 0 bases at J, with 7 bases between the two ends. In nucleotides, the CDR3 is TGTGCCAGCAGTTTAATCAGAAACCAAGAGACCCAGTACTTC. Protein product: CASSLIRNQETQYF.

CDR3: CASTLAGGGGDTQYF. As DNA, the CDR3 is TGTGCCAGTACGTTAGCGGGCGGAGGGGGAGATACGCAGTATTTT. The rearrangement uses TRBV19 and TRBJ2-3; D may be TRBD2 (7 bases). Germline V gives CDR1 LNHDA, CDR2 SQIVND (reference sequence). Trimming pared 7 bases from V and 5 bases from J, leaving 19 bases between. CDR3 length: 15 residues.